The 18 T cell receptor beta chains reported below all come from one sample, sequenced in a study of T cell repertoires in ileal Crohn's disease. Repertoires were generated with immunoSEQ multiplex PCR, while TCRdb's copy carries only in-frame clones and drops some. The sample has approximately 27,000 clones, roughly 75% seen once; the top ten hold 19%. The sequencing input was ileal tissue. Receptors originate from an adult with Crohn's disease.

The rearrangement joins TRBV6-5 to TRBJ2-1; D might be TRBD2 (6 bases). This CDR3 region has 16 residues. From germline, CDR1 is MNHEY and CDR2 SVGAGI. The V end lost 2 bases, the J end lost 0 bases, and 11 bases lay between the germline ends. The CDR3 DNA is TGTGCCAGCAGTTACGCGGGGATCTCCTCCTACAATGAGCAGTTCTTC. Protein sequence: CASSYAGISSYNEQFF.

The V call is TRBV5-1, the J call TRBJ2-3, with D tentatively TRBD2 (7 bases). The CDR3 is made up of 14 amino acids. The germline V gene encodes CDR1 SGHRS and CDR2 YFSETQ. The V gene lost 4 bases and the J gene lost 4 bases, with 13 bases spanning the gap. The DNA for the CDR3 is TGCGCCAGCAGCCCGGGGGCGGGGGCAGATACGCAGTATTTT. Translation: CASSPGAGADTQYF.

CDR3 loop: CASSYGGTQETQYF. In nucleotides, the CDR3 is TGTGCCAGCAGTTATGGGGGGACTCAAGAGACCCAGTACTTC. The chain combines TRBV6-6 with TRBJ2-5; D may be TRBD2 (6 bases). V was pared by 3 bases and J by 2 bases, with 10 bases between. The CDR3 has 14 residues. CDR1 and CDR2 from the germline V gene are MNHNY and SVGAGI (reference sequence).

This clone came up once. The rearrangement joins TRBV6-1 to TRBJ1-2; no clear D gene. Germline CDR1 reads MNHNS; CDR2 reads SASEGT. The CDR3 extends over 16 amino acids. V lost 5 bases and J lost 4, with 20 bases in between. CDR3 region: CASSQGTLKPSYGYTF. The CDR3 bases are TGTGCCAGCAGTCAAGGTACCCTCAAACCCAGCTATGGCTACACCTTC.

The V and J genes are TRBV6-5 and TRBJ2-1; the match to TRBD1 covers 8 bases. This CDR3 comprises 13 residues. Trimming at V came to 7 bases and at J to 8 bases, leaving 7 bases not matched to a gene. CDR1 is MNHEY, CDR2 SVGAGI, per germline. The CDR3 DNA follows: TGTGCCAGCAAAAGACAGGGGAGACATGAGCAGTTCTTC. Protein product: CASKRQGRHEQFF.

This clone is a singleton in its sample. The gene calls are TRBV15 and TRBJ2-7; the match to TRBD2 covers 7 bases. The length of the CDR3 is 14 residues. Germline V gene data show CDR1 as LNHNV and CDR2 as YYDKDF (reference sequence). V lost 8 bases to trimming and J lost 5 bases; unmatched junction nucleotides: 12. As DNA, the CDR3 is TGTGCCACCCAAACCCAGGGAGGGGTCCACGAGCAGTACTTC. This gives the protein CATQTQGGVHEQYF.

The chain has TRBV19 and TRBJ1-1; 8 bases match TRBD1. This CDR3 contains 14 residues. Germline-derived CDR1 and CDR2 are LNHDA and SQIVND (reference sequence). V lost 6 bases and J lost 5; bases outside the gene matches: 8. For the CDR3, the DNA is TGTGCCAGTAGGACTCAGGGGGCCGAAACTGAAGCTTTCTTT. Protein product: CASRTQGAETEAFF.

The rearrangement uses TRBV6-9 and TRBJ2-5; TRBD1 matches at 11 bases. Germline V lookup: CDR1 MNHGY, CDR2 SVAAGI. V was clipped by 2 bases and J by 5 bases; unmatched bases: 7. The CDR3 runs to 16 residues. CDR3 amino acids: CASSYGQGASAETQYF. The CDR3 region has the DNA TGTGCCAGCAGTTATGGACAGGGGGCTTCTGCGGAGACCCAGTACTTC.

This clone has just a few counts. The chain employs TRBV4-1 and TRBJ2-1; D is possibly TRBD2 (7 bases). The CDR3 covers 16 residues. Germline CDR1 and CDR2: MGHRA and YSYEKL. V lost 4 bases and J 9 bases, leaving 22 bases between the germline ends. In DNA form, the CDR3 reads TGCGCCAGCAGCCCGAGCGGGACTCCAAAAGGGGGTGAGCAGTTCTTC. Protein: CASSPSGTPKGGEQFF.

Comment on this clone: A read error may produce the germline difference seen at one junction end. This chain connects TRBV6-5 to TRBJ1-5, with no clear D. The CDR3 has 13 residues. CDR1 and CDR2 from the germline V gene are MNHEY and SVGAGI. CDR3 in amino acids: CAGSPGRRQPQHF. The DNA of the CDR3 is TGTGCCGGCAGTCCAGGTAGGCGACAGCCCCAGCATTTT.

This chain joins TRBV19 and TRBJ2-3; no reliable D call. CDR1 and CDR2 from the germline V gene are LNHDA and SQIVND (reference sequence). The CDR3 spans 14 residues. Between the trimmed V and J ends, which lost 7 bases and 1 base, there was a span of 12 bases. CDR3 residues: CASKEWARTDTQYF. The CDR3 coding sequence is TGTGCCAGTAAAGAATGGGCGCGCACAGATACGCAGTATTTT.

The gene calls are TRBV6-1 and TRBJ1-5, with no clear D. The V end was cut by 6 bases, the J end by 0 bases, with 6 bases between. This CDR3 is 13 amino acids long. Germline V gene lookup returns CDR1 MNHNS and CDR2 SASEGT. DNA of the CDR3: TGTGCCAGCAGCAGAAATAGCAATCAGCCCCAGCATTTT. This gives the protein CASSRNSNQPQHF.

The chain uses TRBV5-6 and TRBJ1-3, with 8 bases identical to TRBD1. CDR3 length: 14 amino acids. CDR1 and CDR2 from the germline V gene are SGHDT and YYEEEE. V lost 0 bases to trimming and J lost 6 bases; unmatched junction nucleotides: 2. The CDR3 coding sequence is TGTGCCAGCAGCTTGGCAGGGGGCGAAAACACCATATATTTT. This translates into CASSLAGGENTIYF.

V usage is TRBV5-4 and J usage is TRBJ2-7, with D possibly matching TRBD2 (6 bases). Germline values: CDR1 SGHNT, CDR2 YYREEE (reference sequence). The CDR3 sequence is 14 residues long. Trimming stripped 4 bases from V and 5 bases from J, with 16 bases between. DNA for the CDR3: TGTGCCAGCAGCCGTAGCCGGACTACAAACGAGCAGTACTTC. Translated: CASSRSRTTNEQYF.

CDR3 amino acids: CASSQEWPRGREKLFF. In DNA form, the CDR3 reads TGCGCCAGCAGCCAAGAGTGGCCCCGAGGGCGCGAAAAACTGTTTTTT. V usage is TRBV4-1 and J usage is TRBJ1-4; D is unclear. Trimming left V 0 bases short and J 8 bases short, with 16 bases between. Per the germline V gene, CDR1 is MGHRA and CDR2 is YSYEKL. The CDR3 extends over 16 amino acids.

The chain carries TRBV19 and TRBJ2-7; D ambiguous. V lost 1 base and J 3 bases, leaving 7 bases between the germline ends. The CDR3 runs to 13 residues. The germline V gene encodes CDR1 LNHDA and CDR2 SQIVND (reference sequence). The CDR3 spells CASSIGANYEQYF. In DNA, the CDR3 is TGTGCCAGTAGTATAGGCGCCAACTACGAGCAGTACTTC.

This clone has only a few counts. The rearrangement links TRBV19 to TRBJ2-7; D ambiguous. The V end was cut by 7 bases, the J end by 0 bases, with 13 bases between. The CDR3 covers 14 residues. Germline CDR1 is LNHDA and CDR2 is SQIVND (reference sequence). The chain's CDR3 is CASKRSAGSYEQYF. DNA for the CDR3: TGTGCCAGTAAACGGTCAGCAGGCTCCTACGAGCAGTACTTC.

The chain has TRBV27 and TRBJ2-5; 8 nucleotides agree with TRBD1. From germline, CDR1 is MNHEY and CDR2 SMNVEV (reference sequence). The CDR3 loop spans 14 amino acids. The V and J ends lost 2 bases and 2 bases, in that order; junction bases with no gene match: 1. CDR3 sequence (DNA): TGTGCCAGCAGTTTACAGGGGGCTCAAGAGACCCAGTACTTC. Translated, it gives CASSLQGAQETQYF.